The following is a T cell receptor beta chain sequence with its context. The table lists this clone with a count of one. No cognate antigen has been identified for it. Per-nucleotide qualities are absent, and no much larger clonotype sits a single base away. Participants in the prospective study were aged roughly 18 to 100 years, lived in some 24 United States geographic areas, and enrolled through a virtual design. Cohort assignment in the prospective study relied on participant-reported clinical history from a screening survey and a study questionnaire. ImmuneRACE Cohort 3 recovered participants were defined by two consecutive negative NP/OP PCR tests, healthcare professional clearance, or symptom resolution. Each participant in the prospective study had whole blood, serum and a nasopharyngeal or oropharyngeal swab collected by mobile phlebotomists. Over a roughly 2-month period, participants in the prospective study had the option of providing additional blood draws and questionnaires. Before DNA extraction, blood samples from the prospective study were shipped at room temperature or frozen.

This entry belongs to a study of blood T cell repertoires in COVID-19 (dated by TCRdb to 2018 to 2020). Regarding the study in general: Collaborator samples came from the United States, Italy and Spain and covered acute and convalescent phases of COVID-19. The prospective study material was composed of cDNA or gDNA derived from T cells, B-cell-depleted T cells, or PBMCs. Subjects who had been exposed to COVID-19, were actively infected with it, or had recovered from it provided the deeply sampled blood TCRbeta repertoires that made up the dataset. The repertoires were released in a freely available public database intended as a resource for research on the immune response to SARS-CoV-2. The samples were drawn from the first 160 participants of the ongoing ImmuneRACE study and from some 1,300 subjects provided by 6 global collaborators. The sample metadata nearly always contained a de-identified subject ID, COVID-19 status, age in years and sex. Where HLA class I and class II types were available, the types were taken from metadata supplied by the sample provider, not from assay-based typing.

General conclusions and limits of the study: The quantity of clinical and demographic metadata differed by source and by participant and was supplied without curation.

The immunoSEQ Assay, a bias-controlled multiplex PCR, was used to amplify TCRbeta CDR3 regions from genomic DNA. The source study handled its data this way. Within the assay, amplification of reference gene primers was used to estimate how many nucleated cells each sample contained. To quantify the absolute abundance of each unique TCRbeta CDR3 rearrangement, sequence reads were collapsed and filtered. For each sample, productive Simpson clonality was calculated as the square root of Simpson's diversity index across productive rearrangements. TCRdb obtained this table from immuneACCESS and retained in-frame rearrangements with V and J assigned. These tables miss some clones; where compared with another copy, unresolved V genes account for less than half of the shortfall, and the remainder is unexplained. The D gene and trimming were derived from the DNA, and the V and J assignments and clone size from that table. The sample table holds about 350,000 clones, of which about 89% were seen once. Of the sample, approximately 5% falls within the top ten clones.

This clonotype was sampled from a woman aged 30 to 39 who had recovered from COVID-19. Sequencing used PBMCs or T cells enriched from blood (not recorded which).

The DNA sequence follows: TGTGCCAGCAGCAGCGGGACAGGGAGGCAGCCCCAGCATTTT. Translated, this is CASSSGTGRQPQHF. The chain joins TRBV5-6 to TRBJ1-5, with 9 middle bases fitting TRBD1. Reading the germline V gene gives CDR1 SGHDT and CDR2 YYEEEE. Spanning cysteine to phenylalanine, the CDR3 consists of 14 amino acids. Of the read, only the CDR3 DNA is kept; its 42 bases are in frame from base 1. Clipping removes 4 bases from V and 7 bases from J, with 6 as the unmatched junction base count.